The subject of this entry is one T cell receptor (beta chain). Its antigen is currently unknown. These data come from a study of T cell repertoires in cytomegalovirus infection. Study-wide context: Signatures in public TCR beta sequences pointed to both CMV infection and matching HLA type. Notes on the study in general: Ex vivo, HLA-C-restricted CMV-specific TCR beta clonotypes prevailed over the rest of the response. Carriers of CMV and the relevant HLA type were discriminated by public TCR beta frequency.

TCRdb re-called the reads with MiXCR, one entry per CDR3 protein. The sample contains about 300,000 distinct CDR3 sequences, about 9.1% of which appear only once. This TCR came from a human donor in good health (CMV status not recorded). Some clones in this sample may be carry-over from other donors' samples. The sequenced material came from PBMCs.

CDR3 in amino acids: CASSPNPGGMNEQYF. The CDR3 DNA reads as TGTGCCAGCTCACCTAATCCAGGGGGAATGAACGAGCAGTACTTC. This sequence joins TRBV18 and TRBJ2-7; 7 bases align to TRBD1. CDR1 is KGHSH and CDR2 is LQKENI in the germline V gene. Unmatched junction bases numbered 10, after V lost 3 bases and J lost 5 bases. CDR3 length: 15 amino acids.